This T cell receptor beta chain was captured by sequencing in a study of monozygotic twins with cystic fibrosis. General study results and limits: Monozygotic CF twin pairs shared significantly more nucleotide-identical clonotypes than unrelated CF individuals did.

Germline V gives CDR1 LNHNV, CDR2 YYDKDF (reference sequence). The V end was cut by 0 bases, the J end by 4 bases, with 9 bases between. This CDR3 is 14 amino acids long. On this clone itself: Its target is not known.

Clones were sequenced by immunoSEQ multiplex PCR, and TCRdb holds only the in-frame ones, with some missing. The sample shows 15,000 to 25,000 clones, more than 80% of them seen only once. The genes are TRBV15 and TRBJ1-1, with a tentative D call TRBD1 (6 bases). Sequenced: blood. The TCR was taken from a girl aged 2-10 years with cystic fibrosis. For the CDR3, the DNA is TGTGCCACCAGCAGAGATAGGGGGGGCACTGAAGCTTTCTTT. Translated, it gives CATSRDRGGTEAFF. The whole variable domain, remainder taken from reference TRBV15 and TRBJ1-1, is DAMVIQNPRYQVTQFGKPVTLSCSQTLNHNVMYWYQQKSSQAPKLLFHYYDKDFNNEADTPDNFQSRRPNTSFCFLDIRSPGLGDTAMYLCATSRDRGGTEAFFGQGTRLTVV.